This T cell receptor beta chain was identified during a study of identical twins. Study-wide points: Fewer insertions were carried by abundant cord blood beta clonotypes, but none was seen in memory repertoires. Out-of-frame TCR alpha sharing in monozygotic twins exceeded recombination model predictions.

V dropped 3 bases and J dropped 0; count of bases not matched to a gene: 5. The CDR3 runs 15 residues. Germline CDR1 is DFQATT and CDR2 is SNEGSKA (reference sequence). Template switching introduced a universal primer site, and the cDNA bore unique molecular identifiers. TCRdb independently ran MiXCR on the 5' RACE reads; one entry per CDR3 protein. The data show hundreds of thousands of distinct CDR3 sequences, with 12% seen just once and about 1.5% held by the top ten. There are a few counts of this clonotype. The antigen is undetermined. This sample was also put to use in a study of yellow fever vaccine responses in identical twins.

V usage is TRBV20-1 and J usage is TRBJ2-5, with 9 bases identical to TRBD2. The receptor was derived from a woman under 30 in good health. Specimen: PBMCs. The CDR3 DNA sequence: TGCAGTGCTAGTCCGCCTAGCGGGGACCAAGAGACCCAGTACTTC. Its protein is CSASPPSGDQETQYF.